The rows below give T cell receptor beta chains drawn from one sample of a study of PD-L1 blockade in urothelial cancer. Libraries were prepared by immunoSEQ multiplex PCR; TCRdb keeps only in-frame clonotypes and omits some of them. The table has about 70,000 clones, 90% seen once. The sample was PBMCs, taken around atezolizumab (anti-PD-L1) treatment. The receptors were sampled from a man in his sixties or seventies with urothelial cancer. The CDR3 runs from the conserved cysteine through the conserved F or W. D genes are given only for firm matches. A clone size is listed for some rows: how often the clone was seen (once, few, many), or a class if it is expanded.

>TRBD2|-|TRBJ2-3|TRBV4-2
TGTGCCAGCAGCCAATTAGCGGGCGGCACAGATACGCAGTATTTT
CASSQLAGGTDTQYF
>TRBD2|-|TRBJ2-7|TRBV7-9
TGTGCCAGCAGCTTAGCGGAGGGACTAGCGGGAGGGTACGCCTACGAGCAGTACTTC
CASSLAEGLAGGYAYEQYF
>-|many|TRBJ1-4|TRBV9
TGTGCCAGCAGCGTAGCCGCTCAGGGCGGGGGTGAAAAACTGTTTTTT
CASSVAAQGGGEKLFF
>TRBD2|-|TRBJ2-3|TRBV19
TGTGCCAGTGGGGTGGGGACTAGCGGCACAGATACGCAGTATTTT
CASGVGTSGTDTQYF
>-|-|TRBJ2-5|TRBV28
TGTGCCAGCAGTTTGGTACCGGGACATAAACAAGAGACCCAGTACTTC
CASSLVPGHKQETQYF
>-|-|TRBJ2-1|TRBV28
TGTGCCAGCAGGACGGGACTGAGCAATGAGCAGTTCTTC
CASRTGLSNEQFF
>TRBD2|-|TRBJ2-3|TRBV7-3
TGTGCCAGCAGCTCCGGACTAGCGGGAGCAGATACGCAGTATTTT
CASSSGLAGADTQYF
>TRBD2|-|TRBJ2-7|TRBV6-5
TGTGCCAGCAGTCGCAAAACTAGCGGGAGTTACGAGCAGTACTTC
CASSRKTSGSYEQYF
>-|-|TRBJ2-5|TRBV5-4
TGTGCCAGCAGCCCCCGGAGTTCGGCGGGTATAGGGGAGACCCAGTACTTC
CASSPRSSAGIGETQYF
>TRBD2|-|TRBJ2-1|TRBV7-3
TGTGCCAGCAGCCCACCGGGACTAGCGGCCTACAATGAGCAGTTCTTC
CASSPPGLAAYNEQFF
>TRBD1|-|TRBJ2-3|TRBV28
TGTGCCAGCCCAGGACCTCCAGGGGGCGACACAGATACGCAGTATTTT
CASPGPPGGDTDTQYF
>-|-|TRBJ2-7|TRBV19
TGTGCCAGCCAAGGACAGTCCCACGAGCAGTACTTC
CASQGQSHEQYF
>-|-|TRBJ2-5|TRBV19
TGTGCCAGTTCCGACAGACCCCAAGAGACCCAGTACTTC
CASSDRPQETQYF
>TRBD2|-|TRBJ2-3|TRBV9
TGTGCCAGCAGCATGTTAGCGGGATTGGGTACAGATACGCAGTATTTT
CASSMLAGLGTDTQYF
>TRBD1|-|TRBJ2-1|TRBV7-3
TGTGCCAGCAGTACCGTGACAGGGGGCTACAATGAGCAGTTCTTC
CASSTVTGGYNEQFF
>TRBD1|-|TRBJ2-7|TRBV9
TGTGCCAGCAGCGTAGGGACAGGGAACGAGCAGTACTTC
CASSVGTGNEQYF
>-|-|TRBJ2-5|TRBV25-1
TGTGCCAGCAATCGTCGAACCGGAGAGACCCAGTACTTC
CASNRRTGETQYF
>TRBD1|-|TRBJ2-4|TRBV5-1
TGCGCCAGCAGCATTTCCCAAAGACAGGGTGGAAACATTCAGTACTTC
CASSISQRQGGNIQYF
>TRBD1|once|TRBJ2-5|TRBV5-1
TGCGCCAGCAGCTTCACAGGGGGCTCCCAAGAGACCCAGTACTTC
CASSFTGGSQETQYF
>-|-|TRBJ2-2|TRBV29-1
TGCAGCGTTACAAGGGGGACCGGGGAGCTGTTTTTT
CSVTRGTGELFF
>TRBD2|-|TRBJ2-1|TRBV6-1
TGTGCCAGCAGTCCCGGGACTAGCGGAAGCAATGAGCAGTTCTTC
CASSPGTSGSNEQFF
>-|-|TRBJ2-5|TRBV28
TGTGCCAGCAGGTCCCGAGGCACGTACCAAGAGACCCAGTACTTC
CASRSRGTYQETQYF
>-|-|TRBJ1-3|TRBV6-1
TGTGCCAGCAGTGAAGTAAGGGCCCGGGGTGCTGGAAACACCATATATTTT
CASSEVRARGAGNTIYF
>-|-|TRBJ1-2|TRBV7-9
TGTGCCAGCAGCCCCGACCGACGGGTATTCTATGGCTACACCTTC
CASSPDRRVFYGYTF
>-|-|TRBJ1-1|TRBV5-1
TGCGCCAGCAGCTTCAGGCCAGACATGAACACTGAAGCTTTCTTT
CASSFRPDMNTEAFF
>TRBD1|-|TRBJ2-3|TRBV29-1
TGCAGCGTGATTACAGGGGGCCCCGGGCCAGATACGCAGTATTTT
CSVITGGPGPDTQYF
>TRBD2|-|TRBJ2-1|TRBV11-1
TGTGCCAGCAGCCCCGTGCCTAGCGGGTGGCACTACAATGAGCAGTTCTTC
CASSPVPSGWHYNEQFF